One TCR beta chain is described in this entry. The antigen remains undetermined. This specimen comes from a study of shared clonotypes between healthy human individuals. Study-level results: In having few donors, the study represented limited genetic and exposure-history diversity.

Generated by immunoSEQ multiplex PCR, the TCRdb table keeps only in-frame clones and is missing some. The table has over 2 million clones, roughly 94% seen once. This CDR3 has 15 amino acids. CDR1 is MNHNY, CDR2 SVGAGI, per germline (reference sequence). V was pared by 4 bases and J by 2 bases, with 4 bases of the junction left unmatched. The sequence was collected from a man aged 18 to 35 in good health. Sequencing was carried out using naive CD4+ T cells sorted from blood. Sample subset: CD45RA+ positively selected. The chain recombines TRBV6-6 with TRBJ2-5; TRBD1 matches at 10 bases. In DNA, the CDR3 is TGTGCCAGCAGTTCCCCGGACAGGGGGCAAGAGACCCAGTACTTC. Protein: CASSSPDRGQETQYF.